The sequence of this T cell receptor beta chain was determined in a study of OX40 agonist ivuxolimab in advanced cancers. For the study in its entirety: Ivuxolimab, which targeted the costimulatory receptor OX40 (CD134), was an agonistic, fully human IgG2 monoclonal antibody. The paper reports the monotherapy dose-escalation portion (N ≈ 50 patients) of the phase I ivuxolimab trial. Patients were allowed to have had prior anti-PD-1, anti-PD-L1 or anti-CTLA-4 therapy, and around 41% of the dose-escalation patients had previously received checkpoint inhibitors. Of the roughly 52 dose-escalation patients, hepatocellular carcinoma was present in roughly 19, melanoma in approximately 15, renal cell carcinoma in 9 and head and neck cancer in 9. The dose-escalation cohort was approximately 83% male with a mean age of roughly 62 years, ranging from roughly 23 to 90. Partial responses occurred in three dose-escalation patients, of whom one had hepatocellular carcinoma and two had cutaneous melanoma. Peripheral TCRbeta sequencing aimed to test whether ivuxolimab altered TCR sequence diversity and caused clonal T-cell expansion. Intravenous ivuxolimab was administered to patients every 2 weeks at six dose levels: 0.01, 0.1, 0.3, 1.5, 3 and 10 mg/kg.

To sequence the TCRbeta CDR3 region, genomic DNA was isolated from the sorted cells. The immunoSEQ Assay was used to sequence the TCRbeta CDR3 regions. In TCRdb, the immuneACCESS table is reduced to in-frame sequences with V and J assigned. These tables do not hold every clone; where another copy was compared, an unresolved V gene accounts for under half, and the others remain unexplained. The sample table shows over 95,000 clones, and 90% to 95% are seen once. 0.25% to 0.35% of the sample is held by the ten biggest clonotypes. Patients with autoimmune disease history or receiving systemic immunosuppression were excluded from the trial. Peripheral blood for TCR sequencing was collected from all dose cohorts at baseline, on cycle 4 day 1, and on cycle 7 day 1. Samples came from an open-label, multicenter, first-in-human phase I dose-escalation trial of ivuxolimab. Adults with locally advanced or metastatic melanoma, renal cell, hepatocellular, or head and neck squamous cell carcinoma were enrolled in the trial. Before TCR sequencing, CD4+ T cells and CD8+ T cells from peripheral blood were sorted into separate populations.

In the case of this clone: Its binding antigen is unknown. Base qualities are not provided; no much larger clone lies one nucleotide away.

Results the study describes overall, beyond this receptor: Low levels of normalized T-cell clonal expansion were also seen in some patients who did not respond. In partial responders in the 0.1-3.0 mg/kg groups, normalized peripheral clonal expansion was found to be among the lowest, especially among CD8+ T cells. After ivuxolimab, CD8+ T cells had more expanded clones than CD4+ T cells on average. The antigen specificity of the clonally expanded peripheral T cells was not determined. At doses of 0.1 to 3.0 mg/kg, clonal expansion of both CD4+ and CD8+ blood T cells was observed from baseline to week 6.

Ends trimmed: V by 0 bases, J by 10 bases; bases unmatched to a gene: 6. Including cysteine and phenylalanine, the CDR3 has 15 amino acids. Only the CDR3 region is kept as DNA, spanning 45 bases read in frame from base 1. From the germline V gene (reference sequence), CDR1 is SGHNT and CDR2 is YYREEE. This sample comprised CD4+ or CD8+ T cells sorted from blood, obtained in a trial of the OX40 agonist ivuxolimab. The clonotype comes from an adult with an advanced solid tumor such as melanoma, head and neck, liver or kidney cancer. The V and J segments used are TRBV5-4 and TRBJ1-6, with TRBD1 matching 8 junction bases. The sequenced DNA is TGTGCCAGCAGCTTGGGGACAGGGCGGGGATCACCCCTCCACTTT. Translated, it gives CASSLGTGRGSPLHF.